The rows below give T cell receptor beta chains drawn from one sample of a study of T cells after yellow fever vaccination. TCRdb re-called the 5' RACE reads through MiXCR, storing one row per CDR3 protein. The sample lists 510,000 or so distinct CDR3 sequences, over 15% seen once, with roughly an eighth in the top ten. Sequenced here: PBMCs, sampled 15 days after the yellow fever booster vaccination. The receptor source for this set is a man younger than 45 who received the YFV17D yellow fever vaccine. Both conserved end residues are part of each CDR3. A D gene is named only where the DNA matches it firmly. A row's size may be missing; if present it is once, few, many or a size class.

. | . | TRBJ2-7 | TRBV14 | TGTGCCAGCAGCCAAAGACAACGGGGGCAGTTCATGGACGAGCAGTACTTC | CASSQRQRGQFMDEQYF
few | TRBD2 | TRBJ2-4 | TRBV20-1 | TGCAGTGCAAGGGACTACAAGGCGGCCAAAAACATTCAGTACTTC | CSARDYKAAKNIQYF
. | . | TRBJ1-1 | TRBV6-2/TRBV6-3 | TGTGCCAGCAGGATTTACGTCGGGGGGCGGACTGAAGCTTTCTTT | CASRIYVGGRTEAFF
. | . | TRBJ2-7 | TRBV12-3/TRBV12-4 | TGTGCCAGCGGAAGGAGGGGGCACTACGAGCAGTACTTC | CASGRRGHYEQYF
. | . | TRBJ2-1 | TRBV5-1 | TGCGCCAGCAGCTTGGACGGCGAGAGAGTTGGGGAGCAGTTCTTC | CASSLDGERVGEQFF
. | . | TRBJ1-4 | TRBV12-3/TRBV12-4 | TGTGCCAGCAGTAAAAACTCAGGGAATGAAAAACTGTTTTTT | CASSKNSGNEKLFF
. | . | TRBJ1-2 | TRBV7-9 | TGTGCCAGCAGCTTATCTCGGGATGGCTACACCTTC | CASSLSRDGYTF
. | TRBD1 | TRBJ2-1 | TRBV2 | TGTGCCAGCAGGAGGGGCGAGGGGGCTGGAGTCTATGAGCAGTTCTTC | CASRRGEGAGVYEQFF
few | . | TRBJ2-3 | TRBV18 | TGTGCCAGCTCACCCTCGATCACAGATACGCAGTATTTT | CASSPSITDTQYF
once | . | TRBJ2-5 | TRBV24-1 | TGTGCCACCAGTGAGATTAGGGGGGCTCTAGAGACCCAGTACTTC | CATSEIRGALETQYF
. | . | TRBJ2-2 | TRBV5-1 | TGCGCCAGCAGCTACGACAGGCTCACCGGGGAGCTGTTTTTT | CASSYDRLTGELFF
. | TRBD1 | TRBJ1-1 | TRBV20-1 | TGCAGTGCTCGGAGCGTGACAGGGGTGATTACTGAAGCTTTCTTT | CSARSVTGVITEAFF
. | TRBD2 | TRBJ2-1 | TRBV12-5 | TGTGCTAGTGGTGCAACCCCCGGGACTAGCGGGGAACGCCAACTAACCTACAATGAGCAGTTCTTC | CASGATPGTSGERQLTYNEQFF
many | . | TRBJ2-1 | TRBV6-6 | TGTGCCAGCAGTCGGACGGATTACAATGAGCAGTTCTTC | CASSRTDYNEQFF
. | TRBD2 | TRBJ2-3 | TRBV27 | TGTGCCAGCAGTTTGGAGGGTACTAGCGGGGATACGCAGTATTTT | CASSLEGTSGDTQYF
. | TRBD2 | TRBJ2-1 | TRBV10-3 | TGTGCCATCGGTGAGGCTAGCGGGAGCAATGAGCAGTTCTTC | CAIGEASGSNEQFF
. | TRBD1 | TRBJ2-1 | TRBV5-1 | TGCGCCAGCAGCTTGGCCACCGGGACAGGGCTGTTCTTC | CASSLATGTGLFF
. | TRBD1 | TRBJ2-7 | TRBV7-2 | TGTGCCAGCAGCGCAAACCGGGACAGGGTGATGGACGAGCAGTACTTC | CASSANRDRVMDEQYF
few | . | TRBJ1-2 | TRBV20-1 | TGCAGTGCCGGGGGTACCTATGGCTACACCTTC | CSAGGTYGYTF
few | TRBD2 | TRBJ2-2 | TRBV7-3 | TGTGCCAGCAGCTTAACTAGCGGGGCCACCGGGGAGCTGTTTTTT | CASSLTSGATGELFF
. | . | TRBJ2-3 | TRBV11-2 | TGTGCCAGCAGCTTAGCTGGGACTCCCTCGAACGCGCAGTATTTT | CASSLAGTPSNAQYF
few | TRBD2 | TRBJ2-1 | TRBV20-1 | TGCAGTGCTGGGGGCGGGAGGGCCTACAATGAGCAGTTCTTC | CSAGGGRAYNEQFF
. | TRBD1 | TRBJ2-1 | TRBV24-1 | TGTGCCACCAGCAACCCTCAGGGGGCGCATAATGAGCAGTTCTTC | CATSNPQGAHNEQFF
. | TRBD2 | TRBJ2-7 | TRBV20-1 | TGCAGTGCCGTAAGAGGACTAGCGGGAGTAGACGAGCAGTACTTC | CSAVRGLAGVDEQYF
. | . | TRBJ2-7 | TRBV10-3 | TGTGCCATTGGGCCTGGCGGTTACGAGCAGTACTTC | CAIGPGGYEQYF
few | TRBD2 | TRBJ2-1 | TRBV6-1 | TGTGCCAGCCGGCGCACCGGGACTAGCGATGGTGAGCAGTTCTTC | CASRRTGTSDGEQFF
few | TRBD2 | TRBJ2-1 | TRBV12-3/TRBV12-4 | TGTGCCAGCAGCCTACTAGCGACCTACAATGAGCAGTTCTTC | CASSLLATYNEQFF
. | . | TRBJ1-1 | TRBV20-1 | TGCAGTGTCACAGGGAGAACTGAAGCTTTCTTT | CSVTGRTEAFF
. | . | TRBJ2-1 | TRBV9 | TGTGCCAGCAGCGTAGGGGTTTTGACTTACAATGAGCAGTTCTTC | CASSVGVLTYNEQFF
few | . | TRBJ1-1 | TRBV20-1 | TGCAGTGCTGATTCAGGGGAGGGGCCTGAAGCTTTCTTT | CSADSGEGPEAFF
few | . | TRBJ2-7 | TRBV5-4 | TGTGCCAGCAGCGCGGGACCGGGGGCCACCTACGAGCAGTACTTC | CASSAGPGATYEQYF
. | . | TRBJ1-4 | TRBV10-1 | TGCGCCAGCAGTGACTGGGGAAAACTGTTTTTT | CASSDWGKLFF
. | . | TRBJ2-7 | TRBV29-1 | TGCAGCGTTCGGGGCGGGATCGACTACGAGCAGTACTTC | CSVRGGIDYEQYF
. | TRBD2 | TRBJ2-7 | TRBV10-3 | TGTGCCATCAGTGACCCGGGAGGATCCTACGAGCAGTACTTC | CAISDPGGSYEQYF
. | TRBD1 | TRBJ2-7 | TRBV19 | TGTGCCAGTAGTAAGACAGGGGGGACCTACGAGCAGTACTTC | CASSKTGGTYEQYF
few | . | TRBJ1-2 | TRBV29-1 | TGCAGCGTCCGAGACGAATATAACTATGGCTACACCTTC | CSVRDEYNYGYTF
. | TRBD2 | TRBJ2-3 | TRBV5-1 | TGCGCCAGCAGCTCCCCCGGGACTAGCGGGATCCGCACAGATACGCAGTATTTT | CASSSPGTSGIRTDTQYF
once | . | TRBJ1-2 | TRBV6-1 | TGTGCCAGCAGTCCTAGACAGGCTGCTAACTATGGCTACACCTTC | CASSPRQAANYGYTF
. | TRBD2 | TRBJ2-3 | TRBV7-2 | TGTGCGTCTAGCGGGTCGGTGGGCACAGATACGCAGTATTTT | CASSGSVGTDTQYF
few | . | TRBJ1-2 | TRBV4-3 | TGCGCCAGCAGCCAAGACAGCTCAGGCGGTGGCTACACCTTC | CASSQDSSGGGYTF
. | TRBD2 | TRBJ2-1 | TRBV5-4 | TGTGCCAGCAGCTTGACTAGCGGGAGATATGAGCAGTTCTTC | CASSLTSGRYEQFF
few | . | TRBJ2-1 | TRBV6-2/TRBV6-3 | TGTGCCAGCAGTTCGGGAGTTGATCAGTTCTTC | CASSSGVDQFF
. | . | TRBJ1-2 | TRBV7-9 | TGTGCCAGCAGCTTAGCGGGGCAGGAGGGACCTGGCTACACCTTC | CASSLAGQEGPGYTF
. | . | TRBJ2-7 | TRBV7-9 | TGTGCCAGCAGCGGGACGGGTGGGAGAGGCGAGCAGTACTTC | CASSGTGGRGEQYF
few | . | TRBJ1-3 | TRBV7-7 | TGTGCCAGCACCACGGGGCCTGGAAACACCATATATTTT | CASTTGPGNTIYF
. | . | TRBJ1-6 | TRBV6-1 | TGTGCCAGCAGTCAACAGGGTGGCTCCTATAATTCACCCCTCCACTTT | CASSQQGGSYNSPLHF
. | . | TRBJ2-3 | TRBV29-1 | TGCAGCGTTGAAACTGGGTCCGGAGATACGCAGTATTTT | CSVETGSGDTQYF
. | TRBD2 | TRBJ2-1 | TRBV20-1 | TGCAGTGCTAGTGGGACTAGCGGGAGTCCGTATGAGCAGTTCTTC | CSASGTSGSPYEQFF
. | . | TRBJ1-1 | TRBV7-8 | TGTGCCAGCAGCTCGTACGGAGGCTTCACTGAAGCTTTCTTT | CASSSYGGFTEAFF
once | . | TRBJ1-1 | TRBV6-2/TRBV6-3 | TGTGCCAGCAGTGCCCACAGGTGGGCTGAAGCTTTCTTT | CASSAHRWAEAFF
few | . | TRBJ1-2 | TRBV27 | TGTGCCAGCAGTTTACTTCCCGGGGATCGAGTTTATGGCTACACCTTC | CASSLLPGDRVYGYTF
few | . | TRBJ2-1 | TRBV15 | TGTGCCACCAGCAGAGATGGCAATGAGCAGTTCTTC | CATSRDGNEQFF
many | TRBD1 | TRBJ1-2 | TRBV7-6 | TGTGCCAGCAGCCCCATCGGACAGGGGAGCTATGGCTACACCTTC | CASSPIGQGSYGYTF
. | . | TRBJ2-5 | TRBV5-1 | TGCGCCAGCAGTATCCAGAATCAAGAGACCCAGTACTTC | CASSIQNQETQYF
. | . | TRBJ1-1 | TRBV4-2 | TGTGCCAGCAGCCAACTCGGACAGAAGAACACTGAAGCTTTCTTT | CASSQLGQKNTEAFF
many | TRBD1 | TRBJ2-1 | TRBV5-5 | TGTGCCAGCAGTCCCGATGCCGGGACAGGGGGCCGGGGTGAGCAGTTCTTC | CASSPDAGTGGRGEQFF
. | . | TRBJ2-2 | TRBV12-3/TRBV12-4 | TGTGCCAGCAGTTCGACGGCCGCGAACACCGGGGAGCTGTTTTTT | CASSSTAANTGELFF